A few counts support the clone carrying this T cell receptor (beta chain). Its antigen is unknown. This sample is part of a study of shared clonotypes between healthy human individuals. Trimming pared 9 bases from V and 3 bases from J, leaving 20 bases between. The CDR3 length is 15 residues. Germline V gene lookup returns CDR1 MNHEY and CDR2 SVGAGI. Study-level findings and limits: Genetic and exposure-history diversity was limited by the small donor number.

Data came from immunoSEQ multiplex PCR; TCRdb stores just in-frame clones and leaves some out. The table shows some 1 million clones, with about three quarters occurring only once. The sequenced material came from memory CD4+ T cells sorted from blood. Described subset: CD45RA-negative fraction. The rearrangement uses TRBV6-5 and TRBJ1-1, with D tentatively TRBD1 (6 bases). The receptor's source is a man aged 18 to 29 in good health. The CDR3 nucleotides read TGTGCCAGTCGTAGGGGGGTGAAAGCCGACACTGAAGCTTTCTTT. Its translation: CASRRGVKADTEAFF.